These 32 T cell receptor beta chains were sequenced from one sample in a study of identical twins. MiXCR was run by TCRdb on the 5' RACE reads, yielding one entry per CDR3 protein. The table lists fewer than 250,000 distinct CDR3 sequences, about 7% of them singletons. The same sample was also used in a study of yellow fever vaccine responses in identical twins.

Sequenced: memory (CD45RO+) T cells sorted from blood. All receptors come from a woman aged 18-35 years in good health.

This clonotype showed up many times. The chain combines TRBV28 with TRBJ2-6; no definite D call. Germline V gives CDR1 MDHEN, CDR2 SYDVKM. Trimming left V 7 bases short and J 0 bases short, with 13 bases between. This CDR3 comprises 16 residues. The chain's CDR3 is CASTSDGPSGANVLTF. Here the CDR3 DNA reads TGTGCCAGCACCTCTGACGGGCCCTCTGGGGCCAACGTCCTGACTTTC.

This clonotype has only a few counts. The CDR3 DNA follows: TGTGCCAGCAGCTCCCAGAGGAACACTGAAGCTTTCTTT. Translation gives CASSSQRNTEAFF. This chain uses TRBV11-2 with TRBJ1-1; no reliable D call. CDR1 and CDR2 from the germline V gene are SGHAT and FQNNGV. This CDR3 comprises 13 residues. V lost 4 bases and J lost 1, with 7 bases in between.

V and J are TRBV6-1 and TRBJ1-1; D is unclear. The length of the CDR3 is 13 residues. Germline-derived CDR1 and CDR2 are MNHNS and SASEGT. Between the trimmed V and J ends, which lost 6 bases and 1 base, there was a span of 9 bases. The CDR3 coding sequence is TGTGCCAGCAGAGGGAAACGGAACACTGAAGCTTTCTTT. Protein product: CASRGKRNTEAFF.

Many counts were recorded for this clonotype. The CDR3 region has the DNA TGTGCCAGCAGTGCACGGCTCTACTCACCCCTCCACTTT. Translation gives CASSARLYSPLHF. This chain uses TRBV25-1 with TRBJ1-6; no clear D. This CDR3 has 13 amino acids. CDR1 is MGHDK and CDR2 is SYGVNS in the germline V gene. V lost 4 bases to trimming and J lost 10 bases, with 11 bases between them. The full variable domain, in which reference TRBV25-1 and TRBJ1-6 provide the parts outside the CDR3, is EADIYQTPRYLVIGTGKKITLECSQTMGHDKMYWYQQDPGMELHLIHYSYGVNSTEKGDLSSESTVSRIRTEHFPLTLESARPSHTSQYLCASSARLYSPLHFGNGTRLTVT.

This clonotype was detected only a few times. The chain has TRBV20-1 and TRBJ2-4; D unclear. Germline lookup yields CDR1 DFQATT and CDR2 SNEGSKA (reference sequence). This CDR3 comprises 14 residues. Trimming shortened V by 0 bases and J by 8 bases, and 14 bases separated the two germline ends. CDR3 sequence (DNA): TGCAGTGCTAGAGACCCCCCAAACCCGGACATTCAGTACTTC. It translates to CSARDPPNPDIQYF.

This clonotype was detected a few times. This sequence joins TRBV7-2 and TRBJ2-1; no clear D. V was cut by 5 bases and J by 0 bases, with 11 bases left in between. CDR1 and CDR2 from the germline V gene are SGHTA and FQGNSA. The CDR3 is 15 amino acids. The CDR3 DNA reads TGTGCCAGCAGCCCCGAGCGAAACTCCTACAATGAGCAGTTCTTC. Its translation is CASSPERNSYNEQFF.

The chain joins TRBV20-1 to TRBJ2-5; 10 bases match TRBD2. Trimming removed 6 bases from V and 5 bases from J; junction bases left unmatched: 6. This CDR3 is built from 13 residues. Germline V gives CDR1 DFQATT, CDR2 SNEGSKA (reference sequence). This CDR3 reads CSAASGSWETQYF. CDR3 nucleotides: TGCAGTGCCGCTAGCGGGAGTTGGGAGACCCAGTACTTC.

The sample holds many counts of this clonotype. The chain recombines TRBV5-1 with TRBJ2-7; D is unresolved. Germline CDR1 SGHRS, CDR2 YFSETQ. Trimming stripped 4 bases from V and 6 bases from J, with 14 bases between. The CDR3 loop spans 13 amino acids. CDR3 coding DNA: TGCGCCAGCAGCCTAACACTCCGATCCGAGCAGTACTTC. Amino acid sequence: CASSLTLRSEQYF.

This clonotype was seen at least ten times. V and J are TRBV7-9 and TRBJ1-4, with a weak D call TRBD1 (5 bases). The CDR3 has 14 amino acids. V dropped 5 bases and J dropped 8 bases, with 15 bases sitting between them. From germline, CDR1 is SEHNR and CDR2 FQNEAQ (reference sequence). CDR3 in DNA: TGTGCCAGCAGCCGGGACTCCCAACGGGAAAAACTGTTTTTT. Amino acids: CASSRDSQREKLFF.

The sample holds a few counts of this clonotype. The genes are TRBV7-9 and TRBJ2-7; D is perhaps TRBD1 or TRBD2 (5 bases each). There are 14 residues in the CDR3. Germline lookup yields CDR1 SEHNR and CDR2 FQNEAQ (reference sequence). Trimming removed 2 bases from V and 3 bases from J, with 11 bases in between. The CDR3: CASSLSWDHYEQYV. The CDR3 DNA reads as TGTGCCAGCAGCTTATCATGGGACCACTACGAGCAGTACGTC.

The genes are TRBV11-2 and TRBJ1-5, with unresolved D. CDR3 length equals 12 residues. CDR1 is SGHAT, CDR2 FQNNGV, per germline. With 2 bases removed from V and 3 bases from J, the gap between germline ends came to 2 bases. The CDR3, as DNA: TGTGCCAGCAGCTTACCCAATCAGCCCCAGCATTTT. It is translated as CASSLPNQPQHF.

V is TRBV14 and J is TRBJ2-1; no firm D call. CDR3 length: 17 amino acids. Trimming left V 3 bases short and J 0 bases short, with 15 bases between. The germline CDR1 and CDR2 sequences are SGHDN and FVKESK. The CDR3 DNA is TGTGCCAGCAGCCAGCATACGGGCTCCTACTCCTACAATGAGCAGTTCTTC. It specifies CASSQHTGSYSYNEQFF.

V usage is TRBV3-1 and J usage is TRBJ2-7; 11 nucleotides match TRBD2. There are 14 residues in the CDR3. The V gene end was trimmed by 3 bases and the J gene end by 6 bases; junction bases not matched to a gene: 4. Germline V gives CDR1 LGHDT, CDR2 YNNKEL (reference sequence). The CDR3 is CASSHTSGSTEQYF. DNA for the CDR3: TGTGCCAGCAGCCATACTAGCGGGAGTACCGAGCAGTACTTC.

The table lists this clonotype with a few counts. The rearrangement uses TRBV10-2 and TRBJ2-2, with D possibly TRBD1 on 6 matching bases. The V end lost 7 bases, the J end lost 5 bases, and 11 bases lay between the germline ends. The CDR3 has 13 residues. Germline CDR1 reads WSHSY; CDR2 reads SAAADI. The CDR3 loop is CASTQGGTGELFF. CDR3 coding DNA: TGCGCCAGCACACAGGGCGGAACCGGGGAGCTGTTTTTT.

The J gene is TRBJ2-7, the V gene TRBV28; 7 positions match TRBD1. CDR3 size: 14 residues. CDR1 is MDHEN and CDR2 is SYDVKM in the germline V gene. V lost 5 bases and J lost 2; bases outside the gene matches: 6. Here the CDR3 DNA reads TGTGCCAGCAGTGTAGGGGACAGAGCCTACGAGCAGTACTTC. Protein sequence: CASSVGDRAYEQYF.

This clonotype was counted only a few times. The chain joins TRBV7-9 to TRBJ2-7, with 7 bases that match TRBD1. Germline V gene sequence: CDR1 SEHNR, CDR2 FQNEAQ (reference sequence). V shed 5 bases, J shed 3 bases, and the junction held 7 bases outside the gene matches. The CDR3 has 14 amino acids. CDR3 protein: CASSLLAGGYEQYV. CDR3 coding DNA: TGTGCCAGCAGCCTCCTCGCAGGGGGCTACGAGCAGTACGTC.

Many counts were recorded for this clonotype. This sequence joins TRBV6-1 and TRBJ2-2, with 7 bases that match TRBD2. V gave up 5 bases and J gave up 1 base; unmatched junction bases: 4. Germline values: CDR1 MNHNS, CDR2 SASEGT. The CDR3 extends over 15 amino acids. The CDR3 region has the DNA TGTGCCAGCAGTAGCTCTAGCGGGAACACCGGGGAGCTGTTTTTT. Protein: CASSSSSGNTGELFF.

This clonotype was observed a handful of times. This rearrangement joins TRBV3-1 to TRBJ2-3, with 7 bases fitting TRBD2. Germline V gene lookup returns CDR1 LGHDT and CDR2 YNNKEL (reference sequence). With V trimmed by 3 bases and J by 3 bases, 9 bases remained unmatched. There are 16 residues in the CDR3. The CDR3 DNA follows: TGTGCCAGCAGCCACGTGGGAGGGTTTAATACAGATACGCAGTATTTT. Protein product: CASSHVGGFNTDTQYF.

The table lists this clonotype with a few counts. The chain links TRBV4-2 to TRBJ1-1; possibly TRBD1 for D (6 bases). Per the germline V gene, CDR1 is LGHNA and CDR2 is YNFKEQ. The V end lost 0 bases, the J end lost 10 bases, and 18 bases lay between the germline ends. This CDR3 is built from 15 residues. The CDR3 sequence is CASSQDEVQGRGAFF. The CDR3 DNA is TGTGCCAGCAGCCAAGATGAGGTACAGGGAAGAGGAGCTTTCTTT.

The chain couples TRBV25-1 to TRBJ1-5; D is unresolved. The CDR3 covers 15 residues. Germline V gene sequence: CDR1 MGHDK, CDR2 SYGVNS. With 1 base removed from V and 9 bases from J, the gap between germline ends came to 16 bases. The CDR3, as DNA: TGTGCCAGCAGTGAATGCCTGGCAGCCTTTAGGCCCCAGCATTTT. Its translation: CASSECLAAFRPQHF.

The chain carries TRBV6-1 and TRBJ2-7, with unresolved D. Germline V lookup: CDR1 MNHNS, CDR2 SASEGT. CDR3 length: 15 residues. Trimming pared 6 bases from V and 2 bases from J, leaving 17 bases between. CDR3 nucleotide sequence: TGTGCCAGCAGCATCCCTATAGGACGGCCCTACGAGCAGTACTTC. Residues: CASSIPIGRPYEQYF.

This clonotype was found a few times. The chain recombines TRBV6-4 with TRBJ2-3; no clear D. The germline V and J ends were trimmed by 0 bases and 6 bases, with 10 bases remaining between them. This CDR3 comprises 14 residues. The germline gives CDR1 MRHNA, CDR2 SNTAGT. The DNA for the CDR3 is TGTGCCAGCAGTGACTCGAGAGGTGGGGATACGCAGTATTTT. Translation: CASSDSRGGDTQYF.

In this sample, this clonotype turned up many times. V usage is TRBV10-2 and J usage is TRBJ2-1; 8 positions match TRBD2. This CDR3 contains 18 residues. Per germline, CDR1 WSHSY and CDR2 SAAADI. Trimming at V came to 0 bases and at J to 8 bases, leaving 15 bases not matched to a gene. CDR3 protein: CASSESQISRTSRHEQFF. For the CDR3, the DNA is TGCGCCAGCAGTGAGTCGCAAATTTCGAGGACTAGCCGGCATGAGCAGTTCTTC.

The gene calls are TRBV25-1 and TRBJ2-5; 12 bases fit TRBD2. The germline gives CDR1 MGHDK, CDR2 SYGVNS. This CDR3 spans 16 amino acids. Trimming removed 8 bases from V and 2 bases from J; junction bases left unmatched: 9. The CDR3 reads CASRPGLAGYQETQYF. CDR3 bases: TGTGCCAGCCGCCCAGGACTAGCGGGGTATCAAGAGACCCAGTACTTC.

This clonotype was counted between two and nine times. V and J are TRBV19 and TRBJ1-2, with 8 bases matching TRBD1. The CDR3 runs 13 residues. V dropped 7 bases and J dropped 6; count of bases not matched to a gene: 7. Germline V gene lookup returns CDR1 LNHDA and CDR2 SQIVND (reference sequence). This CDR3 reads CASMDRELNGYTF. As DNA, the CDR3 is TGTGCCAGTATGGACAGGGAGCTGAATGGCTACACCTTC.

V is TRBV27 and J is TRBJ1-1; TRBD1 might be the D (5 bases). The germline V gene encodes CDR1 MNHEY and CDR2 SMNVEV (reference sequence). The CDR3 totals 16 residues. V lost 5 bases to trimming and J lost 4 bases, with 20 bases between them. DNA of the CDR3: TGTGCCAGCAGTCTTATCCCGACAGACCCTAGCACTGAAGCTTTCTTT. Protein: CASSLIPTDPSTEAFF.

This clonotype has ten or more counts. The chain uses TRBV12-3 or TRBV12-4 and TRBJ2-1; TRBD1 might be the D (6 bases). The CDR3 runs 14 residues. V was trimmed by 4 bases and J by 5 bases, leaving 12 bases between them. CDR3 loop: CASSSTGQNNEQFF. Written as DNA, the CDR3 is TGTGCCAGCAGTTCCACCGGACAGAACAATGAGCAGTTCTTC.

This clonotype was counted between two and nine times. V is TRBV10-3 and J is TRBJ1-1; maybe TRBD1 (5 bases). The CDR3 is 13 residues long. V lost 10 bases to trimming and J lost 3 bases, with 15 bases between them. Germline V gene sequence: CDR1 ENHRY, CDR2 SYGVKD. CDR3 sequence (DNA): TGTGCCACGGGGTCGGGGCTGGACACTGAAGCTTTCTTT. Translation: CATGSGLDTEAFF.

At least ten counts were recorded for this clonotype. The CDR3 nucleotides read TGTGCCATCAGCGGGACAGGGGGCGATAATTCACCCCTCCACTTT. Translation gives CAISGTGGDNSPLHF. The genes are TRBV10-3 and TRBJ1-6, with 12 bases that match TRBD1. The CDR3 is made up of 15 amino acids. The V gene end was trimmed by 6 bases and the J gene end by 5 bases; junction bases not matched to a gene: 2. The germline gives CDR1 ENHRY, CDR2 SYGVKD.

This clonotype has ten or more counts. The chain carries TRBV10-1 and TRBJ2-1, with TRBD2 as a possible D gene (5 bases). CDR1 is WNHNN, CDR2 SYGVQD, per germline (reference sequence). There are 15 residues in the CDR3. V dropped 3 bases and J dropped 6 bases, with 15 bases sitting between them. The CDR3: CASSDTRKVANEQFF. CDR3 sequence (DNA): TGCGCCAGCAGTGATACTAGGAAAGTCGCCAATGAGCAGTTCTTC.

The J gene is TRBJ1-1, the V gene TRBV6-5; D unresolved. Trimming stripped 0 bases from V and 5 bases from J, with 13 bases between. The CDR3 is 15 residues long. CDR1 MNHEY and CDR2 SVGAGI come from the germline V gene. The chain's CDR3 is CASSYSTGSGTEAFF. CDR3 coding DNA: TGTGCCAGCAGTTACTCGACGGGTAGTGGGACTGAAGCTTTCTTT.

There are many counts of this clonotype. The rearrangement joins TRBV19 to TRBJ2-4; D is possibly TRBD2 (5 bases). The CDR3 runs 12 residues. Germline V CDR1 and CDR2: LNHDA, SQIVND (reference sequence). The V gene lost 7 bases and the J gene lost 5 bases, with 9 bases spanning the gap. Here the CDR3 reads CASTPGENIQYF. The CDR3 nucleotides read TGTGCCAGTACCCCCGGGGAAAACATTCAGTACTTC. The full variable domain, rest sourced from reference TRBV19 and TRBJ2-4, is DGGITQSPKYLFRKEGQNVTLSCEQNLNHDAMYWYRQDPGQGLRLIYYSQIVNDFQKGDIAEGYSVSREKKESFPLTVTSAQKNPTAFYLCASTPGENIQYFGAGTRLSVL.